These 28 T cell receptor beta chains originate from one sample sequenced in a study of blood T cell repertoires in COVID-19. Generated by immunoSEQ multiplex PCR, the TCRdb table keeps only in-frame clones and is missing some. This table has about 160,000 clones, 90% to 95% appearing once. What was sequenced was peripheral blood. The receptors stem from a woman in her forties or fifties with acute or convalescent COVID-19.

This chain connects TRBV5-4 to TRBJ1-6; D might be TRBD1 (5 bases). From germline, CDR1 is SGHNT and CDR2 YYREEE (reference sequence). The CDR3 is made up of 15 amino acids. V lost 1 base, J lost 10 bases, and 15 bases lay in between. The CDR3 coding sequence is TGTGCCAGCAGCTTGTCGGTCAGGGAAGGCTCACCCCTCCACTTT. This sequence encodes CASSLSVREGSPLHF. Supplemented by reference TRBV5-4 and TRBJ1-6, the full variable domain reads ETGVTQSPTHLIKTRGQQVTLRCSSQSGHNTVSWYQQALGQGPQFIFQYYREEENGRGNFPPRFSGLQFPNYSSELNVNALELDDSALYLCASSLSVREGSPLHFGNGTRLTVT.

The chain links TRBV11-2 to TRBJ1-2; maybe TRBD1 (6 bases). Deletions cut 4 bases from V and 4 bases from J, with 13 bases between. This CDR3 has 14 amino acids. Germline V gene sequence: CDR1 SGHAT, CDR2 FQNNGV. In DNA, the CDR3 is TGTGCCAGCAGCTCTACAAACAGGGCCTATGGCTACACCTTC. It codes for CASSSTNRAYGYTF.

Only a few counts were recorded for this clone. The chain carries TRBV2 and TRBJ2-1; 8 bases match TRBD1. Germline CDR1 SNHLY, CDR2 FYNNEI. The V and J ends lost 7 bases and 4 bases, in that order; junction bases with no gene match: 6. This CDR3 is 14 amino acids long. The CDR3 spells CASIDRGRYNEQFF. The CDR3, as DNA: TGTGCCAGCATTGACAGGGGAAGGTACAATGAGCAGTTCTTC.

The rearrangement uses TRBV30 and TRBJ1-1; D possibly corresponds to TRBD1 (6 bases). Germline CDR1 is GTSNPN and CDR2 is SVGIG (reference sequence). Trimming took off 2 bases at V and 4 bases at J, with 17 bases between the two ends. The CDR3 is made up of 15 amino acids. The CDR3 loop is CAWSPGTTLGTEAFF. The CDR3 region has the DNA TGTGCCTGGAGTCCCGGGACAACCCTAGGCACTGAAGCTTTCTTT.

The chain is built from TRBV2 and TRBJ1-1; 9 bases map to TRBD1. There are 20 residues in the CDR3. Germline lookup yields CDR1 SNHLY and CDR2 FYNNEI. V lost 1 base to trimming and J lost 0 bases; unmatched junction nucleotides: 15. In DNA, the CDR3 is TGTGCCAGCAGTGAAGACCTCCTCGCGGGACAGGGAGACTTGAACACTGAAGCTTTCTTT. Protein: CASSEDLLAGQGDLNTEAFF.

The V gene is TRBV27, the J gene TRBJ1-2; D might be TRBD1 (6 bases). Trimming took off 5 bases at V and 5 bases at J, with 21 bases between the two ends. The CDR3 consists of 16 residues. Germline V gives CDR1 MNHEY, CDR2 SMNVEV (reference sequence). This CDR3 reads CASSPSTGRIIYGYTF. In DNA form, the CDR3 reads TGTGCCAGCAGTCCTTCGACAGGTCGAATCATTTATGGCTACACCTTC.

This clone was seen just once. The chain links TRBV11-2 to TRBJ2-3; the D gene is possibly TRBD2 (6 bases). CDR1 and CDR2 (germline): SGHAT, FQNNGV. CDR3 length: 12 residues. Trimming stripped 8 bases from V and 3 bases from J, with 9 bases between. CDR3 nucleotides: TGTGCCAGCTTGGCGGGGACAGATACGCAGTATTTT. Translation gives CASLAGTDTQYF.

The gene calls are TRBV25-1 and TRBJ2-5; the D gene is possibly TRBD2 (5 bases). V shed 1 base and J shed 5 bases, with 14 bases lying between them. Germline V gene data show CDR1 as MGHDK and CDR2 as SYGVNS. This CDR3 is built from 15 residues. The DNA of the CDR3 is TGTGCCAGCAGTGAATTCGGGGTTGCTTGGGAGACCCAGTACTTC. Protein: CASSEFGVAWETQYF.

The chain has TRBV7-8 and TRBJ2-6; D unresolved. V was cut by 1 base and J by 0 bases, with 10 bases left in between. Per germline, CDR1 SGHVS and CDR2 FQNEAQ. This CDR3 comprises 17 residues. CDR3 in amino acids: CASSLVLPYSGANVLTF. In DNA form, the CDR3 reads TGTGCCAGCAGCTTAGTGCTACCCTACTCTGGGGCCAACGTCCTGACTTTC. The whole variable domain, remainder taken from reference TRBV7-8 and TRBJ2-6, is GAGVSQSPRYKVAKRGQDVALRCDPISGHVSLFWYQQALGQGPEFLTYFQNEAQLDKSGLPSDRFFAERPEGSVSTLKIQRTQQEDSAVYLCASSLVLPYSGANVLTFGAGSRLTVL.

The V gene is TRBV19, the J gene TRBJ2-1; 12 nucleotides agree with TRBD2. Germline values: CDR1 LNHDA, CDR2 SQIVND (reference sequence). Trimming took 8 bases from V and 6 from J; bases not matched to a gene: 8. The length of the CDR3 is 15 residues. CDR3 in amino acids: CASSTSGSGGNEQFF. DNA for the CDR3: TGTGCCAGTTCGACTAGCGGGAGTGGAGGCAATGAGCAGTTCTTC. Using reference TRBV19 and TRBJ2-1 for the parts outside the CDR3, the full variable domain is DGGITQSPKYLFRKEGQNVTLSCEQNLNHDAMYWYRQDPGQGLRLIYYSQIVNDFQKGDIAEGYSVSREKKESFPLTVTSAQKNPTAFYLCASSTSGSGGNEQFFGPGTRLTVL.

The gene calls are TRBV21-1 and TRBJ1-1; the table's D gene call, TRBD1, was not cross checked with the DNA. TRBV21-1 is termed a pseudogene. This CDR3 spans 12 amino acids. This CDR3 is CASSGLDGEAFF. In DNA, the CDR3 is TGTGCCAGCAGCGGGCTGGATGGTGAAGCTTTCTTT.

This chain links TRBV4-3 with TRBJ2-7; TRBD2 agrees at 7 bases. CDR3 length: 15 amino acids. The V segment lost 1 base and the J segment 0 bases; nucleotides outside the gene matches: 3. CDR1 and CDR2 from the germline V gene are LGHNA and YSLEER. CDR3 amino acids: CASSQGRGSSYEQYF. CDR3 nucleotides: TGCGCCAGCAGCCAAGGACGCGGGAGCTCCTACGAGCAGTACTTC.

The chain joins TRBV25-1 to TRBJ2-2, with 7 positions matching TRBD2. Trimming cost V 5 bases and J 7 bases; bases outside gene matches: 7. The germline V gene encodes CDR1 MGHDK and CDR2 SYGVNS. The CDR3 is 14 amino acids. The CDR3 loop reads CASSPLRGFGELFF. The DNA of the CDR3 is TGTGCCAGCAGTCCCCTGCGGGGGTTCGGGGAGCTGTTTTTT.

V and J are TRBV9 and TRBJ2-1; TRBD2 matches 11 bases. Germline V CDR1 and CDR2: SGDLS, YYNGEE. There are 16 residues in the CDR3. After removal of 5 bases from V and 5 bases from J, the junction contained 9 bases not matched to a gene. The CDR3 here is CASSPTSGSGDNEQFF. The DNA for the CDR3 is TGTGCCAGCAGTCCTACTAGCGGGAGTGGGGACAATGAGCAGTTCTTC.

The chain joins TRBV19 to TRBJ1-2; possible D gene TRBD1, 5 bases. The germline V gene has CDR1 LNHDA and CDR2 SQIVND (reference sequence). The CDR3 length is 13 residues. V was cut by 7 bases and J by 1 base, with 10 bases left in between. Written as DNA, the CDR3 is TGTGCCAGTACCTCCGGGGGTAACTATGGCTACACCTTC. It specifies CASTSGGNYGYTF.

The J gene is TRBJ1-1, the V gene TRBV21-1; the D call of TRBD1 is as the table states it, not checked on the DNA. TRBV21-1 has pseudogene status. This CDR3 spans 15 amino acids. CDR3 sequence (DNA): TGTGCCAGCAGCAAAGGAGGTATTGGGGCCACTGAAGCTTTCTTT. Translation: CASSKGGIGATEAFF.

This CDR3 is CASSQNRDGYNSPLHF. As DNA, the CDR3 is TGTGCCAGCAGCCAAAACAGGGATGGCTATAATTCACCCCTCCACTTT. This chain links TRBV7-8 with TRBJ1-6, with D maybe TRBD1 (6 bases). This CDR3 is built from 16 residues. Trimming removed 5 bases from V and 3 bases from J, with 14 bases in between. From germline, CDR1 is SGHVS and CDR2 FQNEAQ.

V is TRBV28 and J is TRBJ2-5, with a possible D match to TRBD1 (5 bases). Germline V gene lookup returns CDR1 MDHEN and CDR2 SYDVKM. V shed 7 bases and J shed 1 base, with 19 bases lying between them. This CDR3 contains 16 residues. The CDR3 spells CASTLWTFLAQETQYF. In DNA form, the CDR3 reads TGTGCCAGCACTCTCTGGACATTTTTGGCCCAAGAGACCCAGTACTTC.

The genes are TRBV12-3 or TRBV12-4 and TRBJ1-2, with 8 bases fitting TRBD1. V shed 5 bases and J 8 bases; nucleotides not matched to a gene: 7. The CDR3 covers 13 residues. The CDR3 nucleotides are TGTGCCAGCAGTCCCTTAGACAGGGGCGGCTACACCTTC. Its protein product is CASSPLDRGGYTF.

The rearrangement uses TRBV6-5 and TRBJ1-1; D is unclear. V lost 5 bases and J 4 bases, leaving 5 bases between the germline ends. Germline V gene lookup returns CDR1 MNHEY and CDR2 SVGAGI. The CDR3 totals 11 residues. The CDR3 reads CASSTTTEAFF. The CDR3 DNA reads TGTGCCAGCAGTACAACCACTGAAGCTTTCTTT.

This clone was observed once. The chain couples TRBV7-6 to TRBJ2-3; TRBD1 matches 7 bases. The CDR3 has 16 residues. CDR1 is SGHVS, CDR2 FNYEAQ, per germline. J was trimmed by 3 bases and V by 1 base; bases with no gene match: 7. The chain's CDR3 is CASSLDPGGGTDTQYF. CDR3 in DNA: TGTGCCAGCAGCTTAGATCCAGGGGGTGGAACAGATACGCAGTATTTT.

This chain uses TRBV11-2 with TRBJ2-7; 13 bases align to TRBD2. The CDR3 consists of 17 residues. Germline V gene lookup returns CDR1 SGHAT and CDR2 FQNNGV. The V gene end was trimmed by 5 bases and the J gene end by 2 bases; junction bases not matched to a gene: 9. In nucleotides, the CDR3 is TGTGCCAGCAGCAATGGACTAGCGGGAGAGGTCGCCTACGAGCAGTACTTC. The encoded protein is CASSNGLAGEVAYEQYF.

This CDR3 is CASSPETLSQPQHF. In nucleotides, the CDR3 is TGTGCCAGCAGTCCCGAGACACTTTCGCAGCCCCAGCATTTT. This chain connects TRBV2 to TRBJ1-5; D is unclear. The CDR3 contains 14 residues. Trimming removed 5 bases at V and 7 bases at J, with 15 bases between. Germline V gives CDR1 SNHLY, CDR2 FYNNEI.

This clone was counted a single time. The chain is built from TRBV10-3 and TRBJ2-2; 10 bases agree with TRBD1. The CDR3 totals 15 residues. Germline CDR1 ENHRY, CDR2 SYGVKD. V lost 9 bases, J lost 3 bases, and 7 bases stayed unmatched. CDR3 residues: CAIHPGQGYTGELFF. The CDR3, as DNA: TGTGCCATACATCCGGGACAGGGGTACACCGGGGAGCTGTTTTTT.

This sequence joins TRBV6-2 or TRBV6-3 and TRBJ2-1; 11 bases match TRBD2. The CDR3 is 18 amino acids. Germline lookup yields CDR1 MNHEY and CDR2 SVGEGT. V trimming: 1 base; J trimming: 5 bases; junction bases outside the gene matches: 10. The CDR3 spells CASSYYRLAGPSNNEQFF. In DNA, the CDR3 is TGTGCCAGCAGTTACTATCGACTAGCGGGACCCTCTAACAATGAGCAGTTCTTC.

This clone was seen a few times. The V gene is TRBV7-9, the J gene TRBJ1-2, with a tentative D call TRBD1 (5 bases). This CDR3 region has 12 residues. Germline values: CDR1 SEHNR, CDR2 FQNEAQ (reference sequence). Trimming took 5 bases from V and 8 from J, leaving 12 bases between them. The CDR3 protein is CASSNGAGGYTF. CDR3 sequence (DNA): TGTGCCAGCAGCAATGGGGCAGGAGGCTACACCTTC.

The chain links TRBV2 to TRBJ2-3, with 8 bases fitting TRBD2. The V gene end was trimmed by 8 bases and the J gene end by 4 bases; junction bases not matched to a gene: 14. The CDR3 has 16 residues. Germline V CDR1 and CDR2: SNHLY, FYNNEI. This chain's CDR3 is CASLKAGDRLADTQYF. CDR3 bases: TGTGCCAGCTTGAAAGCGGGGGATCGTTTGGCAGATACGCAGTATTTT.

The chain combines TRBV29-1 with TRBJ2-6, with 8 bases matching TRBD1. Germline values: CDR1 SQVTM, CDR2 ANQGSEA. V trimming: 3 bases; J trimming: 0 bases; junction bases outside the gene matches: 10. The CDR3 covers 18 residues. The chain's CDR3 is CSVEDPGQVSSGANVLTF. The CDR3 DNA follows: TGCAGCGTTGAGGATCCGGGACAGGTGTCCTCTGGGGCCAACGTCCTGACTTTC.